Described below is a single T cell receptor beta chain sequence and its context. TCRdb re-analysed the RT-PCR reads in MiXCR, keeping a single row per CDR3 protein. The profile shows 98,000 or so distinct CDR3 sequences, around 36% of them singletons. This specimen comes from a study of patients and donors after allogeneic stem cell transplantation. Trimming pared 0 bases from V and 8 bases from J, leaving 16 bases between. CDR3 length: 15 amino acids. The sequence was collected from a human donor who was either an allogeneic HSCT recipient or a stem cell or donor lymphocyte infusion donor (not recorded which). It is not recorded whose cells these are; they may come from a transplant donor. Sequenced material: blood, either unsorted or a sorted T cell fraction (not recorded which). The rearrangement uses TRBV12-3 or TRBV12-4 and TRBJ1-2; possible D gene TRBD1, 5 bases. This CDR3 is CASSLALRGSRGYTF. CDR3 bases: TGTGCCAGCAGTTTAGCCTTAAGGGGCAGTCGGGGCTACACCTTC.